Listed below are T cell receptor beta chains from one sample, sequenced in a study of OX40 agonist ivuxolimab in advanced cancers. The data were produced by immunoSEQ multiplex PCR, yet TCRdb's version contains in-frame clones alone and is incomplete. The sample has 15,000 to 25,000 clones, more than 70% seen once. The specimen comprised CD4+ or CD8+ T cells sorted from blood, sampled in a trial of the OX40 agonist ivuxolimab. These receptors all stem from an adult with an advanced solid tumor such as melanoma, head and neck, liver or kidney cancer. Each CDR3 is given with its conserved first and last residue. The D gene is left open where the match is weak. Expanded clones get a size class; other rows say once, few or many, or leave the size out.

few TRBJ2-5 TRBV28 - CASSLSRREKETQYF TGTGCCAGCAGTTTATCACGCAGGGAAAAAGAGACCCAGTACTTC
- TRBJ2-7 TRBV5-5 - CASSPGQGGYEQYF TGTGCCAGCAGCCCTGGACAGGGAGGGTACGAGCAGTACTTC
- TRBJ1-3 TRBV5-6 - CASSLEGYSGNTIYF TGTGCCAGCAGCTTGGAGGGGTACTCTGGAAACACCATATATTTT
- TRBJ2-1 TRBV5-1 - CASSLGAGSSYNEQFF TGCGCCAGCAGCTTGGGAGCAGGAAGCTCCTACAATGAGCAGTTCTTC
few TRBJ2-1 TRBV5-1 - CASSSDSLRGYNEQFF TGCGCCAGCAGCTCGGACAGCCTGCGGGGCTACAATGAGCAGTTCTTC
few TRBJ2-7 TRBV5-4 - CASGEWGGYYEQYF TGTGCCAGCGGCGAATGGGGAGGCTACTACGAGCAGTACTTC
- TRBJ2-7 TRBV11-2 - CASSLGLEVEQYF TGTGCCAGCAGCTTAGGACTGGAGGTCGAGCAGTACTTC
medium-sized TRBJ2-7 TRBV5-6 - CASSSGSLDYEQYF TGTGCCAGCAGCTCCGGTTCCCTTGACTACGAGCAGTACTTC
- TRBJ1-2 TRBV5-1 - CASSLARNYGYTF TGCGCCAGCAGCTTGGCCCGCAACTATGGCTACACCTTC
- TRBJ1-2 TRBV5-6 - CASSLYLGRQGGYTF TGTGCCAGCAGCTTGTATCTGGGGAGGCAGGGTGGCTACACCTTC
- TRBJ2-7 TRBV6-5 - CASSSYESSYEQYF TGTGCCAGCAGTTCATACGAATCGTCCTACGAGCAGTACTTC
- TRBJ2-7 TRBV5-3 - CARSFGHEQYF TGTGCCAGAAGCTTTGGTCACGAGCAGTACTTC
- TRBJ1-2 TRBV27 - CASSLSGHYGYTF TGTGCCAGCAGTTTATCCGGGCACTATGGCTACACCTTC
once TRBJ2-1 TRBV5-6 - CASSIQGYEQFF TGTGCCAGCAGTATACAGGGCTATGAGCAGTTCTTC
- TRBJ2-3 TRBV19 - CASSSVSSTDTQYF TGTGCCAGTAGTTCGGTATCTAGCACAGATACGCAGTATTTT
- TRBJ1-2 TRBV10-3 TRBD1 CAISEFGQGNYGYTF TGTGCCATCAGTGAGTTTGGACAGGGGAACTATGGCTACACCTTC
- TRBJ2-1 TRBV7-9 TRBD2 CASSLGGSNEQFF TGTGCCAGCAGCTTAGGCGGGAGCAATGAGCAGTTCTTC
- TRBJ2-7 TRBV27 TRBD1 CASSLLTGGFYEQYF TGTGCCAGCAGTTTACTGACAGGGGGCTTCTACGAGCAGTACTTC
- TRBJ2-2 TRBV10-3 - CAISGSGSGGSTGELFF TGTGCCATCAGTGGGTCGGGGAGCGGAGGATCCACCGGGGAGCTGTTTTTT
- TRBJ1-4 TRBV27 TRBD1 CASSPGQGTGKLFF TGTGCCAGCAGTCCCGGACAGGGGACTGGAAAACTGTTTTTT
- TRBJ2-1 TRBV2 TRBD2 CASSERTSGDAYNEQFF TGTGCCAGCAGTGAAAGAACTAGCGGGGATGCCTACAATGAGCAGTTCTTC
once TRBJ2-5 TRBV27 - CASSLRGYQETQYF TGTGCCAGCAGTTTACGGGGGTACCAAGAGACCCAGTACTTC
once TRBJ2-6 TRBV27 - CASSGPGGRTSGANVLTF TGTGCCAGCAGTGGTCCAGGGGGGCGCACCTCTGGGGCCAACGTCCTGACTTTC
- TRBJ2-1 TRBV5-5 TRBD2 CASSLYRGSSYNEQFF TGTGCCAGCAGCTTGTACCGCGGGAGCTCCTACAATGAGCAGTTCTTC
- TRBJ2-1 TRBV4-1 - CASSQATGNNEQFF TGCGCCAGCAGCCAAGCGACGGGGAACAATGAGCAGTTCTTC
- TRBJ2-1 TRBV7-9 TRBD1 CASSPSDRVEQFF TGTGCCAGCAGCCCCTCCGACAGGGTTGAGCAGTTCTTC
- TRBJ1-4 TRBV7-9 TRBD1 CASSPRVGGPEKLFF TGTGCCAGCAGCCCCCGGGTAGGGGGCCCTGAAAAACTGTTTTTT
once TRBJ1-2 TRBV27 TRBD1 CASSNTRDSAGSYGYTF TGTGCCAGCAGTAATACCCGGGACAGCGCTGGGAGCTATGGCTACACCTTC
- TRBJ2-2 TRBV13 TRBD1 CASSSRDRGAGELFF TGTGCCAGCAGCTCCCGTGACAGGGGAGCCGGGGAGCTGTTTTTT
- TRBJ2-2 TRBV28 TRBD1 CASSLTGGSAGELFF TGTGCCAGCAGTTTAACAGGGGGATCGGCCGGGGAGCTGTTTTTT
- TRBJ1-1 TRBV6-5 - CASSYLGQRNTEAFF TGTGCCAGCAGTTACTTAGGACAGCGGAACACTGAAGCTTTCTTT
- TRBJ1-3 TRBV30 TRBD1 CAWSVLGTGSGNTIYF TGTGCCTGGAGTGTACTTGGGACAGGGTCTGGAAACACCATATATTTT
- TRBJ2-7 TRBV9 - CASSVGAGYAYEQYF TGTGCCAGCAGCGTAGGTGCCGGGTATGCCTACGAGCAGTACTTC
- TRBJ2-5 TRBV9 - CASSVEGAPQETQYF TGTGCCAGCAGCGTAGAAGGTGCCCCCCAAGAGACCCAGTACTTC
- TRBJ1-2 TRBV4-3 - CASSQDRPANYGYTF TGCGCCAGCAGCCAAGATAGGCCAGCCAACTATGGCTACACCTTC
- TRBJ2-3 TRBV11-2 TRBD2 CASSLLSGSWSDTQYF TGTGCCAGCAGCTTACTTAGCGGGAGTTGGTCAGATACGCAGTATTTT
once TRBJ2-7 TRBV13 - CASSLETGGEGEQYF TGTGCCAGCAGCTTAGAGACCGGGGGCGAGGGGGAGCAGTACTTC
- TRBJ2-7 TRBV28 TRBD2 CASNPLAGGRSEQYF TGTGCCAGCAACCCATTAGCGGGGGGAAGGAGCGAGCAGTACTTC
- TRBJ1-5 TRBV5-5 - CASSLAARDHQSQHF TGTGCCAGCAGCTTGGCCGCCAGGGACCATCAGTCCCAGCATTTT
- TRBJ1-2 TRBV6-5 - CASSEMGTQGYTF TGTGCCAGCAGTGAAATGGGGACACAGGGCTACACCTTC
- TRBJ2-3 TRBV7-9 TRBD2 CASSSPGGQDTQYF TGTGCCAGCAGCTCCCCGGGAGGCCAAGATACGCAGTATTTT
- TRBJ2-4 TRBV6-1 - CATGKTVVAKNIQYF TGTGCCACAGGGAAGACGGTGGTAGCCAAAAACATTCAGTACTTC
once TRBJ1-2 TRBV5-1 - CASSLRGEGDGYTF TGCGCCAGCAGCTTGCGAGGGGAAGGGGATGGCTACACCTTC